Listed below are T cell receptor beta chains from one sample, sequenced in a study of cytomegalovirus exposure and HLA in healthy donors. The repertoire was sequenced with immunoSEQ multiplex PCR; TCRdb's copy has only in-frame clones and lacks some. The sample records 170,000 or so clones, less than 80% being singletons. Sequencing was carried out using PBMCs. The receptors were sampled from a woman between 40 and 55 years old in good health and CMV-seronegative. Each CDR3 is given with its conserved first and last residue. The order of the fields is J gene, D gene, V gene, clone size, CDR3 DNA, CDR3 protein. D genes are given only for firm matches. Size tells how often a clone was seen (once, few, many) or the class of an expanded clone, and some rows leave it out.

TRBJ2-3,TRBD2,TRBV5-4,NA,TGTGCCAGCAGCTCGATGGGACTAGCGGGAGGGATAGATACGCAGTATTTT,CASSSMGLAGGIDTQYF
TRBJ2-4,TRBD2,TRBV2,NA,TGTGCCAGCATACGGGAGGCCGGAAACATTCAGTACTTC,CASIREAGNIQYF
TRBJ1-1,NA,TRBV6-6,few,TGTGCCAGCAGTTACCAGGGTGGCACTGAAGCTTTCTTT,CASSYQGGTEAFF
TRBJ2-7,NA,TRBV10-2,NA,TGCGCCAGCAGTGAGTATGGAGAGGACTACGAGCAGTACTTC,CASSEYGEDYEQYF
TRBJ1-2,TRBD1,TRBV29-1,NA,TGCAGCGTACCGGGACAGCTACACGGGGGCTATGGCTACACCTTC,CSVPGQLHGGYGYTF
TRBJ2-5,NA,TRBV4-1,NA,TGCGCCAGCAGCCAGTCGCTGTCCGGCAGGGAGACCCAGTACTTC,CASSQSLSGRETQYF
TRBJ1-1,NA,TRBV7-9,few,TGTGCCAGCAGCCCCGGGCAGGGGCAAACTGAAGCTTTCTTT,CASSPGQGQTEAFF
TRBJ1-2,NA,TRBV29-1,NA,TGCAGCGTTTTCCGACAGAATCCTAACTATGGCTACACCTTC,CSVFRQNPNYGYTF
TRBJ2-5,TRBD1,TRBV6-1,NA,TGTGCCAGCAGTCTACAGGGGATGGGAGAGACCCAGTACTTC,CASSLQGMGETQYF
TRBJ1-4,NA,TRBV6-1,few,TGTGCCAGCAGGCAGGGCCTCGCAACTAATGAAAAACTGTTTTTT,CASRQGLATNEKLFF
TRBJ1-2,NA,TRBV4-1,few,TGCGCCAGCAGCCAAGCCCTACAGGGATACTATGGCTACACCTTC,CASSQALQGYYGYTF
TRBJ1-1,TRBD1,TRBV6-1,NA,TGTGCCAGCAGGTTGACAGGGGGCGGGTGGGCTGAAGCTTTCTTT,CASRLTGGGWAEAFF
TRBJ2-3,TRBD1,TRBV6-5,NA,TGTGCCAGCAGCTTAGACAGGGTGGCAGATACGCAGTATTTT,CASSLDRVADTQYF
TRBJ2-3,TRBD2,TRBV11-2,NA,TGTGCCAGCAGCAAACTTCCGGGGGGGCTTACAGATACGCAGTATTTT,CASSKLPGGLTDTQYF
TRBJ1-5,NA,TRBV19,NA,TGTGCCAGTAGTAGGCGAATGGGGGCTCGGCAGCCCCAGCATTTT,CASSRRMGARQPQHF
TRBJ1-2,NA,TRBV30,NA,TGTGCCTGGAGTATCCAGGGGAGACAGGCGACCTTC,CAWSIQGRQATF
TRBJ1-2,NA,TRBV6-5,NA,TGTGCCAGCAGTATATCGGGAACTAACTATGGCTACACCTTC,CASSISGTNYGYTF
TRBJ1-1,NA,TRBV25-1,few,TGTGCCAGCAGTGAATTGGCAGGGGTGACTGAAGCTTTCTTT,CASSELAGVTEAFF
TRBJ2-5,TRBD2,TRBV11-2,NA,TGTGCCAGCAGCCCCCCGGGACGGGGGGAAGAGACCCAGTACTTC,CASSPPGRGEETQYF
TRBJ1-2,TRBD1,TRBV7-8,NA,TGTGCCAGCAGCTTAGCCCTACAGGGGCTCCCCCTTGGCTACACCTTC,CASSLALQGLPLGYTF
TRBJ2-7,TRBD2,TRBV6-5,once,TGTGCCAGCTCACGGACTAGCGGCTCCTACGAGCAGTACTTC,CASSRTSGSYEQYF
TRBJ2-7,NA,TRBV28,few,TGTGCCAGCAGTCGGGGTTTCGAGCAGTACTTC,CASSRGFEQYF
TRBJ1-5,NA,TRBV14,NA,TGTGCCAGCAGCCAAGATGGTCGAGAGTATAGCAATCAGCCCCAGCATTTT,CASSQDGREYSNQPQHF
TRBJ2-5,TRBD2,TRBV23-1,NA,TGCGCCAGCAGTCAATCAGGGCTAGCGGGAGAGCAAGAGACCCAGTACTTC,CASSQSGLAGEQETQYF
TRBJ1-1,NA,TRBV11-3,NA,TGTGCCAGCAGCTTAGAACAGGTCGGGTCGGCTTTCTTT,CASSLEQVGSAFF
TRBJ2-5,TRBD1,TRBV5-1,NA,TGCGCCAGCAGCTTCGCACAGGGGGCCAAGTACCAAGAGACCCAGTACTTC,CASSFAQGAKYQETQYF
TRBJ2-7,NA,TRBV6-1,NA,TGTGCCAGCAGTGCTGGAGAAGGCTACGAGCAGTACTTC,CASSAGEGYEQYF
TRBJ2-2,NA,TRBV10-3,once,TGTGCCTCCCAGGGTACTGGGGAGCTGTTTTTT,CASQGTGELFF
TRBJ2-3,NA,TRBV4-2,NA,TGTGCCAGCAGCCAAGAGGGCTGGGGCACAGATACGCAGTATTTT,CASSQEGWGTDTQYF
TRBJ2-3,NA,TRBV6-5,NA,TGTGCCAGCAGTTACGGAGGGGCAGATACGCAGTATTTT,CASSYGGADTQYF
TRBJ1-4,NA,TRBV5-5,NA,TGTGCCAGCAGCTTGGAGCCAGCCCTAGTTCGGGAAAAACTGTTTTTT,CASSLEPALVREKLFF
TRBJ1-2,NA,TRBV19,NA,TGTGCCAGTAGTATTAGCGGGGGTAATGACTATGGCTACACCTTC,CASSISGGNDYGYTF
TRBJ1-5,NA,TRBV7-8,NA,TGTGCCAGCAGCTTAAATGGGGCTGGCAATCAGCCCCAGCATTTT,CASSLNGAGNQPQHF
TRBJ2-5,NA,TRBV6-6,NA,TGTGCCAGCAGTTTATCCCCCCAAGAGACCCAGTACTTC,CASSLSPQETQYF
TRBJ1-2,NA,TRBV4-3,NA,TGCGCCAGCAGCCAAGATGGGTCCGGGGGTAACTATGGCTACACCTTC,CASSQDGSGGNYGYTF
TRBJ2-5,NA,TRBV25-1,NA,TGTGCCAGCAGTGAATCAGGGGGGTGGGAGACCCAGTACTTC,CASSESGGWETQYF